This T cell receptor (beta chain) was sequenced during a study of blood T cell repertoires in COVID-19. About the research overall: Researchers got acute and convalescent COVID-19 samples from the United States, Italy and Spain. T cells, B-cell-depleted T cells, or PBMCs supplied cDNA or gDNA.

Germline CDR1 KGHSH, CDR2 LQKENI. The CDR3 sequence is 15 residues long. The V gene end was trimmed by 3 bases and the J gene end by 2 bases; junction bases not matched to a gene: 3. Sequencing was performed with immunoSEQ multiplex PCR; in TCRdb, only in-frame clones are kept and a portion is missing. This table has 150,000 to 200,000 clones, about four fifths appearing once. Followed longitudinally, the Seattle patients had been enrolled during active infection. The chain employs TRBV18 and TRBJ2-7, with 11 bases fitting TRBD2. The clonotype comes from an elderly woman with COVID-19, enrolled during active disease. The specimen was peripheral blood. The CDR3 reads CASSPVAGGTYEQYF. The CDR3, as DNA: TGTGCCAGCTCACCGGTAGCGGGGGGGACCTACGAGCAGTACTTC.